Each of the 27 T cell receptor beta chains below was sequenced from the same sample in a study of neurological immune-mediated disorders. The time point here: longitudinal time-point 2. TCRdb re-derived calls from the 5' RACE reads in MiXCR, one entry per CDR3 protein. The sample holds under 100,000 distinct CDR3 sequences, about 13% seen once. The sequencing sample was made of PBMCs. All receptors derive from a female donor with HTLV-1-associated myelopathy (HAM/TSP).

A note on this clonotype: Being one base from a much bigger clone, this may be a read error. The chain carries TRBV10-3 and TRBJ1-2, with a tentative D call TRBD1 (5 bases). Germline-derived CDR1 and CDR2 are ENHRY and SYGVKD. This CDR3 spans 14 amino acids. V was cut by 10 bases and J by 6 bases, with 21 bases left in between. The CDR3 sequence: CANSGTPEGNGYTF. The CDR3 DNA reads as TGTGCCAACAGCGGGACTCCTGAAGGAAATGGCTACACCTTC.

This clonotype was seen repeatedly, ten times or more. This chain links TRBV5-1 with TRBJ2-1; D perhaps matches TRBD2 (7 bases). This CDR3 is built from 16 residues. Deletions cut 2 bases from V and 6 bases from J, with 18 bases between. Germline V gene sequence: CDR1 SGHRS, CDR2 YFSETQ. CDR3 protein: CASSFTGGLVINEQFF. Here the CDR3 DNA reads TGCGCCAGCAGCTTCACGGGGGGCTTGGTTATCAATGAGCAGTTCTTC.

This clonotype has a count of ten or more. This chain joins TRBV12-3 or TRBV12-4 and TRBJ2-7, with D possibly TRBD1 on 6 matching bases. Trimming took off 5 bases at V and 4 bases at J, with 12 bases between the two ends. The CDR3 extends over 13 amino acids. CDR3 nucleotides: TGTGCCAGCAGTCGAGGGACAAGTTACGAGCAGTACTTC. Translation: CASSRGTSYEQYF.

This clonotype was seen repeatedly, ten times or more. J is TRBJ2-2 and V is TRBV5-1; 10 bases are shared with TRBD2. The germline gives CDR1 SGHRS, CDR2 YFSETQ. The CDR3 covers 18 residues. Unmatched junction bases numbered 6, after V lost 1 base and J lost 0 bases. As DNA, the CDR3 is TGCGCCAGCAGCTTGTCCCTAGCGGGGGCCACGAACACCGGGGAGCTGTTTTTT. The encoded protein is CASSLSLAGATNTGELFF.

This clonotype was detected ten times or more. V and J are TRBV10-1 and TRBJ2-1; D remains ambiguous. This CDR3 comprises 13 residues. Trimming shortened V by 0 bases and J by 4 bases, and 4 bases separated the two germline ends. Germline lookup yields CDR1 WNHNN and CDR2 SYGVQD (reference sequence). The CDR3 DNA reads TGCGCCAGCAGTGAGTCAGGGTACAATGAGCAGTTCTTC. Encoded protein: CASSESGYNEQFF.

The table lists this clonotype with many counts. CDR3 nucleotides: TGTGCCAGCGGCCAGGGGGCAAACTATGGCTACACCTTC. This translates into CASGQGANYGYTF. The V call is TRBV28, the J call TRBJ1-2, with TRBD1 matching over 8 bases. The CDR3 spans 13 residues. Losses at the gene ends were 8 bases for V and 2 bases for J; bases not matched to a gene: 4. Germline V gene data show CDR1 as MDHEN and CDR2 as SYDVKM.

This clonotype was counted many times. The chain employs TRBV4-1 and TRBJ2-7; the match to TRBD1 covers 9 bases. CDR3 length: 15 amino acids. Trimming cost V 4 bases and J 4 bases; bases outside gene matches: 8. The V gene's germline CDR1 is MGHRA and CDR2 YSYEKL. The CDR3 sequence is CASSPFVDRGYEQYF. CDR3 sequence (DNA): TGCGCCAGCAGCCCATTTGTTGACAGGGGGTACGAGCAGTACTTC.

This clonotype was found a few times. The chain is built from TRBV18 and TRBJ2-4, with no clear D. CDR3 length equals 17 residues. CDR1 is KGHSH and CDR2 is LQKENI in the germline V gene. The V end was cut by 0 bases, the J end by 0 bases, with 12 bases between. The CDR3 protein is CASSPPLALGAKNIQYF. The DNA for the CDR3 is TGTGCCAGCTCACCACCGTTGGCCTTGGGAGCCAAAAACATTCAGTACTTC.

The V and J genes are TRBV12-3 or TRBV12-4 and TRBJ2-7, with D perhaps matching TRBD1 (5 bases). This CDR3 is 13 amino acids long. V was pared by 6 bases and J by 3 bases, with 12 bases between. The CDR3 nucleotides read TGTGCCAGCAGACCGACAGCCAGCTACGAGCAGTACTTC. Protein: CASRPTASYEQYF.

This clonotype was detected many times. The CDR3 nucleotides are TGTGCCAGCAGCCCCGGGACAGGGGGCTGGCGGGGCAATCAGCCCCAGCATTTT. Translation gives CASSPGTGGWRGNQPQHF. The rearrangement links TRBV4-2 to TRBJ1-5; 12 bases line up with TRBD1. This CDR3 contains 18 residues. V dropped 4 bases and J dropped 2; count of bases not matched to a gene: 9. The germline V gene has CDR1 LGHNA and CDR2 YNFKEQ.

This clonotype occurred many times. This chain uses TRBV5-1 with TRBJ2-4; unclear D gene. Germline-derived CDR1 and CDR2 are SGHRS and YFSETQ. The CDR3 length is 11 residues. Trimming cost V 6 bases and J 7 bases, with 8 bases left between them. CDR3 sequence (DNA): TGCGCCAGCACTGATCAGAACATTCAGTACTTC. Protein product: CASTDQNIQYF.

This clonotype was seen repeatedly, ten times or more. The chain carries TRBV11-1 and TRBJ2-5; D may be TRBD1 (5 bases). The germline CDR1 and CDR2 sequences are SGHAT and FQDESV (reference sequence). Trimming took off 5 bases at V and 4 bases at J, with 11 bases between the two ends. The CDR3 has 13 amino acids. The CDR3 protein is CASSLRVAETQYF. The CDR3 nucleotides are TGTGCCAGCAGCCTCAGGGTCGCAGAGACCCAGTACTTC.

The J gene is TRBJ2-2, the V gene TRBV20-1, with 8 bases lining up with TRBD2. Germline V gene data show CDR1 as DFQATT and CDR2 as SNEGSKA (reference sequence). CDR3 length equals 16 residues. V gave up 6 bases and J gave up 1 base; unmatched junction bases: 10. The CDR3 loop reads CSARAGGERNTGELFF. CDR3 bases: TGCAGTGCCCGGGCGGGGGGAGAGAGGAACACCGGGGAGCTGTTTTTT.

Points on this clonotype: Just one base apart from a much larger clone, this may be a read error. The DNA is left out, because the CDR3 cannot be placed on it with certainty; the CDR3 is given as TCRdb lists it. This rearrangement joins TRBV27 to TRBJ2-3. The CDR3 spans 14 residues, counting both ends. Germline V gene sequence: CDR1 MNHEY, CDR2 SMNVEV (reference sequence). The CDR3: CASSFGFGTDTHYF.

This clonotype has ten or more counts. The chain uses TRBV6-2 or TRBV6-3 and TRBJ1-5; no definite D call. Looked up from germline, CDR1 is MNHEY and CDR2 is SVGEGT. The CDR3 length is 15 residues. Trimming stripped 7 bases from V and 7 bases from J, with 20 bases between. In DNA, the CDR3 is TGTGCCAGCAAAGGAGGGCGAGCCCCTCGACAGCCCCAGCATTTT. Its translation: CASKGGRAPRQPQHF.

V gene TRBV5-1 combines with J gene TRBJ2-1, with 9 bases lining up with TRBD1. The CDR3 has 15 amino acids. With 4 bases clipped from V and 1 base from J, the junction kept 3 bases outside the gene matches. The germline gives CDR1 SGHRS, CDR2 YFSETQ. In nucleotides, the CDR3 is TGCGCCAGCAGCACGGACAGGGGTTCCTACAATGAGCAGTTCTTC. Amino acid sequence: CASSTDRGSYNEQFF.

The table lists this clonotype with many counts. The V call is TRBV20-1, the J call TRBJ2-2; 9 positions match TRBD2. The CDR3 sequence is 17 residues long. Germline CDR1 is DFQATT and CDR2 is SNEGSKA (reference sequence). Trimming removed 0 bases from V and 2 bases from J; junction bases left unmatched: 7. CDR3 region: CSARDGAGGINTGELFF. The CDR3 DNA follows: TGCAGTGCTAGAGATGGGGCGGGGGGGATAAACACCGGGGAGCTGTTTTTT.

The rearrangement links TRBV5-4 to TRBJ2-7; TRBD2 matches 10 bases. Germline V gives CDR1 SGHNT, CDR2 YYREEE (reference sequence). V lost 2 bases, J lost 5 bases, and 4 bases stayed unmatched. The CDR3 contains 14 residues. CDR3: CASSFGTSVDEQYF. CDR3 DNA: TGTGCCAGCAGCTTCGGGACTAGCGTTGACGAGCAGTACTTC.

This clonotype was counted many times. In DNA form, the CDR3 reads TGTGCCAGCAGCGATCCCATCGACAGGGCGAACACTGAAGCTTTCTTT. Translated: CASSDPIDRANTEAFF. The chain employs TRBV9 and TRBJ1-1; the match to TRBD1 covers 7 bases. The trim removed 3 bases at V and 1 base at J, leaving 9 bases unmatched. The length of the CDR3 is 16 residues. Germline CDR1 is SGDLS and CDR2 is YYNGEE.

This clonotype was picked up many times. V gene TRBV5-1 combines with J gene TRBJ2-2; 7 nucleotides line up with TRBD1. Trimming removed 8 bases from V and 7 bases from J; junction bases left unmatched: 8. Germline-derived CDR1 and CDR2 are SGHRS and YFSETQ. The CDR3 runs 13 residues. This CDR3 reads CASNRGPSGELFF. The CDR3 coding sequence is TGCGCCAGTAACAGGGGCCCCAGCGGGGAGCTGTTTTTT. Drawing the rest from reference TRBV5-1 and TRBJ2-2, the complete variable domain is KAGVTQTPRYLIKTRGQQVTLSCSPISGHRSVSWYQQTPGQGLQFLFEYFSETQRNKGNFPGRFSGRQFSNSRSEMNVSTLELGDSALYLCASNRGPSGELFFGEGSRLTVL.

This clonotype came up a few times. The chain employs TRBV29-1 and TRBJ1-2; tentative D call: TRBD1 (6 bases). The length of the CDR3 is 12 residues. V was cut by 6 bases and J by 3 bases, with 11 bases left in between. The V gene's germline CDR1 is SQVTM and CDR2 ANQGSEA. The CDR3 loop is CSVEGGYYGYTF. DNA of the CDR3: TGCAGCGTCGAGGGGGGTTACTATGGCTACACCTTC.

This clonotype came up many times. The CDR3 nucleotides read TGTGCCAGCATTAGGAGGCTGTACTCCACAGATACGCAGTATTTT. Protein: CASIRRLYSTDTQYF. The gene calls are TRBV2 and TRBJ2-3; TRBD2 might be the D (5 bases). This CDR3 region has 15 residues. Looked up from germline, CDR1 is SNHLY and CDR2 is FYNNEI. V lost 7 bases to trimming and J lost 2 bases, with 16 bases between them.

This clonotype was counted at least ten times. This chain links TRBV6-5 with TRBJ2-1, with a weak D call TRBD1 (6 bases). V gave up 0 bases and J gave up 8 bases, with 14 bases separating them. This CDR3 is built from 15 residues. The germline gives CDR1 MNHEY, CDR2 SVGAGI. The chain's CDR3 is CASSYSWDTDYEQFF. DNA of the CDR3: TGTGCCAGCAGTTACTCGTGGGACACCGATTATGAGCAGTTCTTC.

The V call is TRBV20-1, the J call TRBJ2-7, with D possibly being TRBD1 (7 bases). V was clipped by 6 bases and J by 3 bases, with 24 bases between them. Germline V gene sequence: CDR1 DFQATT, CDR2 SNEGSKA (reference sequence). The CDR3 covers 16 residues. Here the CDR3 reads CSAPSLSGNRGYEQYF. The CDR3 region has the DNA TGCAGTGCCCCATCTCTTAGCGGAAACAGGGGCTACGAGCAGTACTTC.

The rearrangement joins TRBV20-1 to TRBJ2-5; 8 bases fit TRBD2. Germline CDR1 reads DFQATT; CDR2 reads SNEGSKA (reference sequence). This CDR3 spans 12 amino acids. Trimming at V came to 3 bases and at J to 4 bases, leaving 1 base not matched to a gene. CDR3 sequence (DNA): TGCAGTGCTAGCGGGGGGGTAGAGACCCAGTACTTC. It yields the protein CSASGGVETQYF.

This clonotype was picked up many times. The V call is TRBV4-1, the J call TRBJ1-3, with D perhaps TRBD1 (5 bases). The germline CDR1 and CDR2 sequences are MGHRA and YSYEKL. V was shortened by 0 bases and J by 5 bases, with 14 bases between the two germline ends. The CDR3 is made up of 16 amino acids. The CDR3 region is CASSQDLGTGRNTIYF. DNA of the CDR3: TGCGCCAGCAGCCAAGATCTGGGGACGGGTCGAAACACCATATATTTT.

This clonotype has ten or more counts. V and J are TRBV12-3 or TRBV12-4 and TRBJ2-7; D possibly corresponds to TRBD1 (6 bases). V was cut by 8 bases and J by 3 bases, with 11 bases left in between. The CDR3 has 12 amino acids. The CDR3 here is CASALGGYEQYF. CDR3 bases: TGTGCCAGCGCGTTAGGGGGCTACGAGCAGTACTTC.